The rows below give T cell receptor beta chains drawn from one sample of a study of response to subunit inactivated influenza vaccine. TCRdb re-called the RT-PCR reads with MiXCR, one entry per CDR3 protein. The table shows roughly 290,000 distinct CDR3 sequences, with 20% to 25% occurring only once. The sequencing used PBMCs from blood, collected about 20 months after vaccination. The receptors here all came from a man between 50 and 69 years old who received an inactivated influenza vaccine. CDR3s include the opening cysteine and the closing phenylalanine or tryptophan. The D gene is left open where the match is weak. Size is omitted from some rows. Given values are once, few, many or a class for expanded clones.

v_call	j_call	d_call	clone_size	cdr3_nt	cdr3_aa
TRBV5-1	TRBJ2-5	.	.	TGCGCCAGCAGCTTATCCGTGGGGCGGGAGACCCAGTACTTC	CASSLSVGRETQYF
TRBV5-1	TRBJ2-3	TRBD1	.	TGCGCCAGCAGCACGGGACAGAGCACAGATACGCAGTATTTT	CASSTGQSTDTQYF
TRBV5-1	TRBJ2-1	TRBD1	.	TGCGCCAGCAGCCCGGGACAGTTTTCCTACAATGAGCAGTTCTTC	CASSPGQFSYNEQFF
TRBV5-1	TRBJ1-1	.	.	TGCGCCAGCAGCTCCCGGGACACGGGGGCGACTGAAGCTTTCTTT	CASSSRDTGATEAFF
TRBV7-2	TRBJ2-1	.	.	TGTGCCAGCAGCTTAGACTATCACAATGAGCAGTTCTTC	CASSLDYHNEQFF
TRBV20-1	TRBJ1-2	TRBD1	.	TGCAGTGCTAGATCCCTAGGGGACAGGGGCGATGTTTTCTATGGCTACACCTTC	CSARSLGDRGDVFYGYTF
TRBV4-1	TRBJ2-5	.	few	TGCGCCAGCAGCCAAGTTCAAAGAGGACGCCGTATGACCCAGTACTTC	CASSQVQRGRRMTQYF
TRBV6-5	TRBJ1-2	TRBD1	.	TGTGCCAGCAGTTCGACAGGGCGGAGTGGCTACACCTTC	CASSSTGRSGYTF
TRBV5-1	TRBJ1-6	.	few	TGCGCCAGCAGCGTGGGGGTCTCCGAGTCACCCCTCCACTTT	CASSVGVSESPLHF
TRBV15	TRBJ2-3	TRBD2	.	TGTGCCACCAGCAGAGATCTCGCTAGCGGGGTCACAGATACGCAGTATTTT	CATSRDLASGVTDTQYF
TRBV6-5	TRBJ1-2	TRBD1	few	TGTGCCAGCAGTTTGACCGGGACAGGCAACTCTTATGGCTACACCTTC	CASSLTGTGNSYGYTF
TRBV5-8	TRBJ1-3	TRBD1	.	TGTGCCAGCAGCTTAATGGGGACAGGGGCTGGAAACACCATATATTTT	CASSLMGTGAGNTIYF
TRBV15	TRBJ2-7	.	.	TGTGCCACCAGCAGAGAGGCGAACTACGAGCAGTACTTC	CATSREANYEQYF
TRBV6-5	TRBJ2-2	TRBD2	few	TGTGCCAGCAGTTACGGGGCGGGAGCGGGCACCGGGGAGCTGTTTTTT	CASSYGAGAGTGELFF
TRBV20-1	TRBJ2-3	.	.	TGCAGTGCCGACCCGGGCCGGGGTGGCTCAGATACGCAGTATTTT	CSADPGRGGSDTQYF
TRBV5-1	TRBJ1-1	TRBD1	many	TGCGCCAGCAGCTACGGAGTTACGGGACAGGGCACTGAAGCTTTCTTT	CASSYGVTGQGTEAFF
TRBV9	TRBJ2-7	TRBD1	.	TGTGCCAGCAGCGTGACAGGGGGTCCGACCTACGAGCAGTACTTC	CASSVTGGPTYEQYF
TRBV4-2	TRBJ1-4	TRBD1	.	TGTGCCAGCAGACAAGGTCGGGGACAGGGGAATGAAAAACTGTTTTTT	CASRQGRGQGNEKLFF
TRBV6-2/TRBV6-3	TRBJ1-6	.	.	TGTGCCAGCAGGTCTGACAGGAATTCACCCCTCCACTTT	CASRSDRNSPLHF
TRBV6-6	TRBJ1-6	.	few	TGTGCCAGCAGTAACCGACCGAAACCCCTCCACTTT	CASSNRPKPLHF
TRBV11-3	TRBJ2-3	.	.	TGTGCCAGCAGCTTAGGGTACGATACGCAGTATTTT	CASSLGYDTQYF
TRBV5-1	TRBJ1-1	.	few	TGCGCCAGCAGCTCCGGTCGAGGAAGGAGCACTGAAGCTTTCTTT	CASSSGRGRSTEAFF
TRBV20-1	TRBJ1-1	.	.	TGCAGTGCTAGAAGACAGTTGAACACTGAAGCTTTCTTT	CSARRQLNTEAFF
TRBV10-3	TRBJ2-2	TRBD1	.	TGTGCCATCAGTAGGGGGCAGGGCACCGGGGAGCTGTTTTTT	CAISRGQGTGELFF